The 30 T cell receptor beta chains reported below all come from one sample, sequenced in a study of T cells after yellow fever vaccination. MiXCR, applied by TCRdb to the 5' RACE reads, yields one record per CDR3 protein. The sample records hundreds of thousands of distinct CDR3 sequences, around 12% being singletons. This specimen consisted of CD4+ T cells sorted from PBMCs, obtained 15 days after the yellow fever booster vaccination. These receptors were collected from a man aged 18 to 29 who received the YFV17D yellow fever vaccine.

This chain uses TRBV4-1 with TRBJ2-3; 8 bases match TRBD1. J lost 3 bases, V lost 1 base, and 6 bases had no gene match. Germline V CDR1 and CDR2: MGHRA, YSYEKL. The CDR3 sequence is 16 residues long. For the CDR3, the DNA is TGCGCCAGCAGCCAAGGGAACAACAGGGGGACAGATACGCAGTATTTT. Encoded protein: CASSQGNNRGTDTQYF.

This clonotype has only a few counts. CDR3 nucleotide sequence: TGTGCCGCCCGAACAGGGGTGGAGAACACTGAAGCTTTCTTT. It specifies CAARTGVENTEAFF. V usage is TRBV10-3 and J usage is TRBJ1-1; TRBD1 matches 7 bases. V lost 11 bases and J lost 1; bases outside the gene matches: 10. Germline lookup yields CDR1 ENHRY and CDR2 SYGVKD. The CDR3 is 14 residues long.

This clonotype was detected a few times. This chain uses TRBV3-1 with TRBJ2-2, with TRBD2 matching 9 bases. The V segment lost 4 bases and the J segment 6 bases; nucleotides outside the gene matches: 15. The CDR3 is made up of 18 amino acids. Germline loops: CDR1 LGHDT, CDR2 YNNKEL (reference sequence). Here the CDR3 reads CASSLPQGLAGISGELFF. CDR3 sequence (DNA): TGTGCCAGCAGCCTTCCTCAAGGGCTAGCGGGAATCTCCGGGGAGCTGTTTTTT. The whole variable domain, filled in from reference TRBV3-1 and TRBJ2-2, reads DTAVSQTPKYLVTQMGNDKSIKCEQNLGHDTMYWYKQDSKKFLKIMFSYNNKELIINETVPNRFSPKSPDKAHLNLHINSLELGDSAVYFCASSLPQGLAGISGELFFGEGSRLTVL.

This clonotype has ten or more counts. The chain uses TRBV7-2 and TRBJ1-1; 7 bases match TRBD1. This CDR3 has 13 amino acids. The germline V gene has CDR1 SGHTA and CDR2 FQGNSA. V trimming: 5 bases; J trimming: 8 bases; junction bases outside the gene matches: 8. As DNA, the CDR3 is TGTGCCAGCAGCGGGGGAAACAGGGGAGAAGCTTTCTTT. Amino acids: CASSGGNRGEAFF.

This clonotype was seen a few times. The CDR3 sequence: CAISEELAGGLDTQYF. The CDR3 nucleotides are TGTGCCATCAGTGAGGAACTAGCGGGGGGCCTCGATACGCAGTATTTT. V usage is TRBV10-3 and J usage is TRBJ2-3, with TRBD2 matching over 12 bases. The CDR3 spans 16 residues. With V trimmed by 2 bases and J by 6 bases, 6 bases remained unmatched. Germline V gene data show CDR1 as ENHRY and CDR2 as SYGVKD.

This clonotype was seen at least ten times. This sequence joins TRBV5-1 and TRBJ1-5, with D tentatively TRBD1 (5 bases). V was shortened by 4 bases and J by 0 bases, with 8 bases between the two germline ends. The CDR3 extends over 14 amino acids. Germline CDR1 is SGHRS and CDR2 is YFSETQ. CDR3 sequence: CASSPGHSNQPQHF. In nucleotides, the CDR3 is TGCGCCAGCAGCCCCGGACATAGCAATCAGCCCCAGCATTTT. The complete variable domain, with remaining parts taken from reference TRBV5-1 and TRBJ1-5, reads KAGVTQTPRYLIKTRGQQVTLSCSPISGHRSVSWYQQTPGQGLQFLFEYFSETQRNKGNFPGRFSGRQFSNSRSEMNVSTLELGDSALYLCASSPGHSNQPQHFGDGTRLSIL.

The chain links TRBV5-5 to TRBJ1-4; D gene ambiguous. The CDR3 covers 15 residues. The V end was cut by 2 bases, the J end by 5 bases, with 13 bases between. Germline CDR1 is SGHKS and CDR2 is YYEKEE (reference sequence). Here the CDR3 reads CASSFYDGNNEKLFF. In DNA, the CDR3 is TGTGCCAGCAGCTTCTATGACGGAAACAATGAAAAACTGTTTTTT. The full variable domain, rest sourced from reference TRBV5-5 and TRBJ1-4, is DAGVTQSPTHLIKTRGQQVTLRCSPISGHKSVSWYQQVLGQGPQFIFQYYEKEERGRGNFPDRFSARQFPNYSSELNVNALLLGDSALYLCASSFYDGNNEKLFFGSGTQLSVL.

This clonotype was counted between two and nine times. The V and J genes are TRBV6-6 and TRBJ1-4; D is unclear. Trimming cost V 6 bases and J 0 bases, with 8 bases left between them. Germline V gene data show CDR1 as MNHNY and CDR2 as SVGAGI (reference sequence). CDR3 length: 14 residues. The CDR3 protein is CASREIATNEKLFF. The CDR3 DNA sequence: TGTGCCAGCAGGGAGATTGCAACTAATGAAAAACTGTTTTTT.

The chain is built from TRBV6-1 and TRBJ2-7, with TRBD2 matching over 7 bases. V lost 2 bases to trimming and J lost 6 bases; unmatched junction nucleotides: 1. The CDR3 contains 12 residues. Germline CDR1 reads MNHNS; CDR2 reads SASEGT. The CDR3: CASSEPGGEQYF. The CDR3 coding sequence is TGTGCCAGCAGTGAACCGGGGGGCGAGCAGTACTTC.

This clonotype appeared a few times. This chain joins TRBV5-1 and TRBJ1-1; unclear D gene. This CDR3 is built from 16 residues. Per germline, CDR1 SGHRS and CDR2 YFSETQ. Trimming removed 0 bases at V and 1 base at J, with 13 bases between. DNA for the CDR3: TGCGCCAGCAGCTTGGATTCGGGAGGTTGGAACACTGAAGCTTTCTTT. Residues: CASSLDSGGWNTEAFF.

This clonotype was recorded a few times. V and J are TRBV7-2 and TRBJ2-3, with a weak D call TRBD2 (5 bases). CDR1 SGHTA and CDR2 FQGNSA come from the germline V gene. Trimming stripped 2 bases from V and 2 bases from J, with 17 bases between. This CDR3 spans 17 amino acids. CDR3 in amino acids: CASSLRVWASNTDTQYF. The DNA for the CDR3 is TGTGCCAGCAGCTTAAGGGTTTGGGCTAGCAACACAGATACGCAGTATTTT.

J is TRBJ2-3 and V is TRBV20-1, with 7 bases identical to TRBD2. The V and J ends lost 3 bases and 1 base, in that order; junction bases with no gene match: 7. Per the germline V gene, CDR1 is DFQATT and CDR2 is SNEGSKA (reference sequence). The CDR3 sequence is 15 residues long. The CDR3 DNA sequence: TGCAGTGCTAGGCAGGGCGCGGGGGGCACAGATACGCAGTATTTT. It codes for CSARQGAGGTDTQYF.

This clonotype has a handful of counts. V gene TRBV19 combines with J gene TRBJ2-7, with D tentatively TRBD2 (6 bases). The CDR3 consists of 13 residues. Germline loops: CDR1 LNHDA, CDR2 SQIVND (reference sequence). Trimming left V 3 bases short and J 3 bases short, with 9 bases between. The CDR3 protein is CASSMRDYYEQYV. The CDR3 DNA follows: TGTGCCAGTAGTATGCGGGATTACTACGAGCAGTACGTC.

The DNA for the CDR3 is TGCGCCAGCAGCCAAGAGCGTAGGGTCCATGAGCAGTTCTTC. Protein product: CASSQERRVHEQFF. This chain connects TRBV4-3 to TRBJ2-1; D not resolved. Trimming stripped 0 bases from V and 8 bases from J, with 11 bases between. The CDR3 runs to 14 residues. CDR1 and CDR2 (germline): LGHNA, YSLEER.

This clonotype has at least ten counts. The V gene is TRBV7-2, the J gene TRBJ2-5; 15 bases fit TRBD2. Germline V gene data show CDR1 as SGHTA and CDR2 as FQGNSA. J lost 3 bases, V lost 4 bases, and 12 bases had no gene match. This CDR3 region has 19 residues. The CDR3 sequence is CASSSGTSGGQGAEETQYF. The CDR3 DNA is TGTGCCAGCAGCTCAGGGACTAGCGGGGGGCAGGGAGCGGAAGAGACCCAGTACTTC.

This clonotype was seen more than once but under ten times. The chain joins TRBV4-3 to TRBJ2-5; D is uncertain. Germline lookup yields CDR1 LGHNA and CDR2 YSLEER. V lost 1 base and J 0 bases, leaving 6 bases between the germline ends. The CDR3 runs to 14 residues. The CDR3 DNA follows: TGCGCCAGCAGCCAAGTTGGCTACCAAGAGACCCAGTACTTC. Encoded protein: CASSQVGYQETQYF.

This clonotype was seen a few times. This chain uses TRBV6-5 with TRBJ1-1, with TRBD1 as a possible D gene (6 bases). The germline V gene encodes CDR1 MNHEY and CDR2 SVGAGI. The V end was cut by 2 bases, the J end by 2 bases, with 12 bases between. The CDR3 consists of 15 residues. CDR3: CASSYSGRGNTEAFF. CDR3 nucleotides: TGTGCCAGCAGTTACAGCGGCAGGGGTAACACTGAAGCTTTCTTT.

The gene calls are TRBV7-2 and TRBJ2-5; 7 bases fit TRBD2. V dropped 5 bases and J dropped 9; count of bases not matched to a gene: 12. Per the germline V gene, CDR1 is SGHTA and CDR2 is FQGNSA. The CDR3 length is 14 residues. The CDR3 loop reads CASSQPWGGLAQYF. As DNA, the CDR3 is TGTGCCAGCAGCCAGCCGTGGGGGGGGTTGGCCCAGTACTTC.

A few counts support this clonotype. The rearrangement uses TRBV6-6 and TRBJ2-7; 12 bases agree with TRBD1. This CDR3 contains 16 residues. The J segment lost 1 base and the V segment lost 6 bases, leaving 7 bases of the junction unmatched. Germline CDR1 is MNHNY and CDR2 is SVGAGI (reference sequence). CDR3 protein: CASSLPGQGASYEQYF. CDR3 bases: TGTGCCAGCAGCCTCCCGGGACAGGGGGCTTCCTACGAGCAGTACTTC.

There are many counts of this clonotype. Here the CDR3 DNA reads TGTGCCACCAGTGATACCTCCGGGACAGGGGTCACCGGGGAGCTGTTTTTT. Translating it yields CATSDTSGTGVTGELFF. This chain uses TRBV24-1 with TRBJ2-2; 10 nucleotides align to TRBD1. The CDR3 is 17 amino acids. Trimming removed 3 bases from V and 4 bases from J; junction bases left unmatched: 7. Germline V CDR1 and CDR2: KGHDR, SFDVKD.

This chain connects TRBV5-1 to TRBJ1-5; 7 bases map to TRBD1. The germline CDR1 and CDR2 sequences are SGHRS and YFSETQ. V lost 0 bases to trimming and J lost 7 bases; unmatched junction nucleotides: 1. This CDR3 contains 13 residues. CDR3 nucleotide sequence: TGCGCCAGCAGCTTGGGGGACAGACAGCCCCAGCATTTT. Its translation: CASSLGDRQPQHF.

At least ten counts were recorded for this clonotype. The rearrangement joins TRBV19 to TRBJ1-5; 7 positions agree with TRBD1. J gave up 5 bases and V 9 bases, and 10 bases lay outside the gene matches. This CDR3 has 14 residues. CDR1 is LNHDA, CDR2 SQIVND, per germline (reference sequence). The CDR3 region is CASGPRQGDQPQHF. The CDR3 bases are TGTGCCAGCGGGCCAAGACAGGGAGATCAGCCCCAGCATTTT. Using reference TRBV19 and TRBJ1-5 for the parts outside the CDR3, the full variable domain is DGGITQSPKYLFRKEGQNVTLSCEQNLNHDAMYWYRQDPGQGLRLIYYSQIVNDFQKGDIAEGYSVSREKKESFPLTVTSAQKNPTAFYLCASGPRQGDQPQHFGDGTRLSIL.

The chain has TRBV5-4 and TRBJ1-6; a possible D gene is TRBD1 (6 bases). V lost 1 base and J 7 bases, leaving 15 bases between the germline ends. Germline V gene data show CDR1 as SGHNT and CDR2 as YYREEE (reference sequence). CDR3 length: 16 residues. The CDR3 reads CASSLRAGAGNSPLHF. The CDR3 DNA reads TGTGCCAGCAGCTTGCGGGCGGGGGCCGGAAATTCACCCCTCCACTTT.

There are many counts of this clonotype. The rearrangement joins TRBV5-1 to TRBJ1-1, with 7 nucleotides matching TRBD1. The CDR3 loop spans 12 amino acids. J was trimmed by 11 bases and V by 2 bases; bases with no gene match: 6. CDR1 is SGHRS, CDR2 YFSETQ, per germline. The CDR3 DNA reads as TGCGCCAGCAGCTTCCCCGAGGGGGCGGCTTTCTTT. It encodes CASSFPEGAAFF.

This clonotype was counted ten times or more. The chain has TRBV20-1 and TRBJ2-5; 13 bases are shared with TRBD2. V shed 5 bases, J shed 4 bases, and the junction held 13 bases outside the gene matches. This CDR3 comprises 17 residues. CDR1 and CDR2 from the germline V gene are DFQATT and SNEGSKA (reference sequence). The CDR3 region has the DNA TGCAGTGCTCGCAGACTAGCGGGGGGATTGGACGGAGAGACCCAGTACTTC. As protein: CSARRLAGGLDGETQYF.

V is TRBV27 and J is TRBJ2-5; 10 bases align to TRBD1. Looked up from germline, CDR1 is MNHEY and CDR2 is SMNVEV (reference sequence). The ends lost 5 bases at V and 4 bases at J; junction bases unmatched: 7. This CDR3 has 15 amino acids. The CDR3 loop is CASSPTWDRGETQYF. The CDR3 coding sequence is TGTGCCAGCAGTCCCACCTGGGACAGGGGAGAGACCCAGTACTTC.

The chain uses TRBV4-1 and TRBJ1-5; 7 bases agree with TRBD1. Germline CDR1 MGHRA, CDR2 YSYEKL. V shed 3 bases, J shed 3 bases, and the junction held 8 bases outside the gene matches. This CDR3 has 16 residues. DNA for the CDR3: TGCGCCAGCAGCCACCAACCGGGACAGATCAATCAGCCCCAGCATTTT. As protein: CASSHQPGQINQPQHF.

This clonotype was seen only a few times. V gene TRBV5-1 combines with J gene TRBJ2-3; D is unclear. There are 13 residues in the CDR3. V was shortened by 3 bases and J by 3 bases, with 8 bases between the two germline ends. Per the germline V gene, CDR1 is SGHRS and CDR2 is YFSETQ. DNA of the CDR3: TGCGCCAGCAGCTCATACTCGACAGATACGCAGTATTTT. Translating it yields CASSSYSTDTQYF.

J is TRBJ2-5 and V is TRBV11-2; tentative D call: TRBD2 (5 bases). Looked up from germline, CDR1 is SGHAT and CDR2 is FQNNGV. The CDR3 sequence is 13 residues long. V gave up 3 bases and J gave up 5 bases, with 10 bases separating them. As DNA, the CDR3 is TGTGCCAGCAGCTTGCCGGGATCGGAGACCCAGTACTTC. Its translation is CASSLPGSETQYF.

This chain uses TRBV10-3 with TRBJ2-2, with 8 bases that match TRBD1. Per germline, CDR1 ENHRY and CDR2 SYGVKD. V shed 6 bases and J 3 bases; nucleotides not matched to a gene: 6. This CDR3 spans 15 amino acids. This CDR3 reads CAIRHGQGHTGELFF. In DNA form, the CDR3 reads TGTGCCATCAGGCACGGACAGGGCCACACCGGGGAGCTGTTTTTT.